The 23 T cell receptor beta chains given below trace back to one sample, sequenced in a study of early T cells in non-severe SARS-CoV-2 infection. TCRdb re-analysed the 5' RACE reads in MiXCR, keeping a single row per CDR3 protein. Altogether about 46,000 distinct CDR3 sequences are present, roughly a tenth being singletons, with the ten largest covering approximately 5.7%. Material: whole blood, obtained at baseline. Receptors originate from an adult who was a healthcare worker with PCR-confirmed SARS-CoV-2 infection or an uninfected control (not recorded which).

This clonotype was seen a few times. V gene TRBV5-1 combines with J gene TRBJ1-1, with 7 bases fitting TRBD1. CDR1 and CDR2 (germline): SGHRS, YFSETQ. CDR3 length equals 16 residues. V dropped 7 bases and J dropped 5; count of bases not matched to a gene: 17. The CDR3 sequence is CASGWDSPTGGTEAFF. DNA of the CDR3: TGCGCCAGCGGATGGGACAGCCCTACAGGAGGGACTGAAGCTTTCTTT. Full variable domain (outside the CDR3, taken from reference TRBV5-1 and TRBJ1-1): KAGVTQTPRYLIKTRGQQVTLSCSPISGHRSVSWYQQTPGQGLQFLFEYFSETQRNKGNFPGRFSGRQFSNSRSEMNVSTLELGDSALYLCASGWDSPTGGTEAFFGQGTRLTVV.

This clonotype has a count of ten or more. The rearrangement uses TRBV20-1 and TRBJ2-7, with 7 bases fitting TRBD1. Per the germline V gene, CDR1 is DFQATT and CDR2 is SNEGSKA (reference sequence). V was clipped by 3 bases and J by 6 bases; unmatched bases: 8. The CDR3 is 13 residues long. CDR3 sequence reads: CSARGRGLGEQYF. CDR3 in DNA: TGCAGTGCTAGGGGTAGGGGGCTAGGCGAGCAGTACTTC.

The chain links TRBV7-9 to TRBJ2-2; TRBD1 might be the D (6 bases). CDR3 size: 14 residues. Between the trimmed V and J ends, which lost 1 base and 3 bases, there was a span of 6 bases. Germline V gene lookup returns CDR1 SEHNR and CDR2 FQNEAQ (reference sequence). CDR3 nucleotides: TGTGCCAGCAGCTTAGAGGGGGACACCGGGGAGCTGTTTTTT. Amino acid sequence: CASSLEGDTGELFF.

This chain connects TRBV2 to TRBJ1-5; unclear D gene. CDR1 SNHLY and CDR2 FYNNEI come from the germline V gene. This CDR3 has 15 residues. Trimming cost V 2 bases and J 7 bases, with 15 bases left between them. CDR3 nucleotides: TGTGCCAGCAGTGAATCCCCAGGAGGGTCCCAGCCCCAGCATTTT. This codes for CASSESPGGSQPQHF.

A note on this clonotype: Mismatch with germline at one junction end may stem from a read error. J is TRBJ2-3 and V is TRBV10-1, with a possible D match to TRBD2 (6 bases). The CDR3 is made up of 13 amino acids. Germline-derived CDR1 and CDR2 are WNHNN and SYGVQD (reference sequence). The CDR3 sequence is CASSGRLDDTQCF. The CDR3 region has the DNA TGCGCCAGCAGTGGTAGACTAGATGATACGCAGTGTTTT.

This clonotype was seen ten or more times. The chain links TRBV7-2 to TRBJ2-2; D not resolved. From germline, CDR1 is SGHTA and CDR2 FQGNSA. The CDR3 consists of 16 residues. The ends were cut back, 1 base at V and 4 bases at J, with 13 bases in the middle. CDR3 loop: CASSLVPRPVTGELFF. In DNA, the CDR3 is TGTGCCAGCAGCTTAGTTCCCAGGCCGGTCACCGGGGAGCTGTTTTTT.

This clonotype was recorded at least ten times. The V and J genes are TRBV7-9 and TRBJ1-6; a weak D match, TRBD1 (5 bases). The CDR3 covers 15 residues. V was cut by 6 bases and J by 10 bases, with 19 bases left in between. CDR1 SEHNR and CDR2 FQNEAQ come from the germline V gene (reference sequence). The CDR3 is CASSPGLGVGSPLHF. As DNA, the CDR3 is TGTGCCAGCAGTCCTGGACTAGGGGTTGGGTCACCCCTCCACTTT.

The chain is built from TRBV10-3 and TRBJ2-1, with a possible D match to TRBD1 (6 bases). This CDR3 has 15 residues. V lost 3 bases and J lost 0, with 9 bases in between. Germline V gives CDR1 ENHRY, CDR2 SYGVKD. The CDR3: CAISDLDSSYNEQFF. CDR3 nucleotides: TGTGCCATCAGTGATCTGGACAGCTCCTACAATGAGCAGTTCTTC.

This clonotype occurred many times. This sequence joins TRBV7-9 and TRBJ1-1; D possibly corresponds to TRBD1 (5 bases). Germline-derived CDR1 and CDR2 are SEHNR and FQNEAQ (reference sequence). Trimming cost V 1 base and J 6 bases, with 9 bases left between them. This CDR3 spans 13 amino acids. The CDR3 DNA reads as TGTGCCAGCAGCTTAGGAACAGGATCTGAAGCTTTCTTT. It encodes CASSLGTGSEAFF.

The V gene is TRBV12-3 or TRBV12-4, the J gene TRBJ1-2, with a weak D call TRBD1 (5 bases). V was pared by 8 bases and J by 5 bases, with 15 bases between. CDR3 length equals 13 residues. The CDR3: CASRPRDRYGYTF. For the CDR3, the DNA is TGTGCCAGCCGACCCCGTGACAGATATGGCTACACCTTC.

This clonotype occurred many times. The rearrangement joins TRBV29-1 to TRBJ2-2; D assignment may be TRBD1 or TRBD2 (5 bases each). The CDR3 consists of 14 residues. V lost 7 bases and J lost 1, with 13 bases in between. Germline V gives CDR1 SQVTM, CDR2 ANQGSEA. The DNA for the CDR3 is TGCAGCGCCGACGGGACGGGGAACACCGGGGAGCTGTTTTTT. Its translation is CSADGTGNTGELFF.

This clonotype showed up many times. This chain uses TRBV28 with TRBJ1-1; TRBD1 is a possible D gene (5 bases). CDR1 is MDHEN, CDR2 SYDVKM, per germline. The V end was cut by 5 bases, the J end by 1 base, with 14 bases between. The CDR3 contains 15 residues. CDR3 sequence: CASSVIGTQNTEAFF. The CDR3 DNA follows: TGTGCCAGCAGTGTGATTGGGACCCAGAACACTGAAGCTTTCTTT.

The chain joins TRBV27 to TRBJ1-1; TRBD1 might be the D (5 bases). Trimming cost V 4 bases and J 1 base, with 10 bases left between them. Germline-derived CDR1 and CDR2 are MNHEY and SMNVEV (reference sequence). The CDR3 is 14 residues long. CDR3 protein: CASSYARANTEAFF. The CDR3 coding sequence is TGTGCCAGCAGTTATGCCAGGGCGAACACTGAAGCTTTCTTT.

This clonotype was recorded at least ten times. The chain joins TRBV6-2 or TRBV6-3 to TRBJ2-5; no firm D call. CDR1 and CDR2 from the germline V gene are MNHEY and SVGEGT. CDR3 length: 15 residues. V lost 2 bases, J lost 0 bases, and 10 bases lay in between. The CDR3 loop reads CASSYGRYYQETQYF. The CDR3 nucleotides are TGTGCCAGCAGTTACGGCCGGTATTACCAAGAGACCCAGTACTTC.

This clonotype was counted at least ten times. This chain joins TRBV5-1 and TRBJ2-7; D not resolved. Looked up from germline, CDR1 is SGHRS and CDR2 is YFSETQ. CDR3 length: 15 amino acids. Trimming stripped 0 bases from V and 3 bases from J, with 13 bases between. The DNA for the CDR3 is TGCGCCAGCAGCTTGGTCCTAGGCTACGGCTACGAGCAGTACTTC. This encodes CASSLVLGYGYEQYF. The entire variable domain, with the rest obtained from reference TRBV5-1 and TRBJ2-7, is as follows: KAGVTQTPRYLIKTRGQQVTLSCSPISGHRSVSWYQQTPGQGLQFLFEYFSETQRNKGNFPGRFSGRQFSNSRSEMNVSTLELGDSALYLCASSLVLGYGYEQYFGPGTRLTVT.

This clonotype was counted many times. The genes are TRBV5-3 and TRBJ1-4; D unresolved. TRBV5-3 is an ORF; its function is uncertain. V shed 5 bases and J shed 8 bases, with 10 bases lying between them. The CDR3 runs to 12 residues. CDR3 sequence reads: CARRPDPEKLFF. CDR3 nucleotide sequence: TGTGCCAGAAGACCTGACCCCGAAAAACTGTTTTTT.

This clonotype occurred many times. This rearrangement joins TRBV20-1 to TRBJ2-5, with 7 bases lining up with TRBD1. The CDR3 contains 14 residues. CDR1 is DFQATT and CDR2 is SNEGSKA in the germline V gene (reference sequence). J gave up 2 bases and V 7 bases, and 10 bases lay outside the gene matches. Written as DNA, the CDR3 is TGCAGTGGCGCCGGGGACAGCGTGCAAGAGACCCAGTACTTC. Its translation: CSGAGDSVQETQYF.

The chain joins TRBV7-6 to TRBJ2-7, with TRBD1 as a possible D gene (6 bases). V lost 2 bases to trimming and J lost 5 bases, with 10 bases between them. Germline CDR1 reads SGHVS; CDR2 reads FNYEAQ. CDR3 length: 13 residues. The chain's CDR3 is CASSLKGVHEQYF. The CDR3 nucleotides read TGTGCCAGCAGCTTAAAGGGGGTCCACGAGCAGTACTTC.

By sample share, this clonotype is medium-sized. This sequence joins TRBV7-2 and TRBJ1-3, with D unresolved. Germline values: CDR1 SGHTA, CDR2 FQGNSA. The length of the CDR3 is 15 residues. V was cut by 0 bases and J by 2 bases, with 8 bases left in between. The CDR3 DNA reads TGTGCCAGCAGCTTAGCGCGAGTTGCTGGAAACACCATATATTTT. It encodes CASSLARVAGNTIYF.

The V gene is TRBV10-1, the J gene TRBJ2-7; D is unclear. Germline lookup yields CDR1 WNHNN and CDR2 SYGVQD (reference sequence). Trimming left V 2 bases short and J 2 bases short, with 7 bases between. The CDR3 runs to 13 residues. CDR3 sequence (DNA): TGCGCCAGCAGTGAGGGGCTCACCTACGAGCAGTACTTC. Amino acids: CASSEGLTYEQYF.

The chain recombines TRBV29-1 with TRBJ1-2, with no clear D. The ends were cut back, 4 bases at V and 8 bases at J, with 17 bases in the middle. CDR1 and CDR2 from the germline V gene are SQVTM and ANQGSEA. The CDR3 runs to 13 residues. DNA of the CDR3: TGCAGCGTTGCCCCGTCCGAGCTCGGGGGCTACACCTTC. Protein: CSVAPSELGGYTF.

This clonotype was picked up a small number of times. An end of the junction differs from the germline gene, which may be a read error. The V gene is TRBV11-2, the J gene TRBJ2-1, with D unresolved. The germline gives CDR1 SGHAT, CDR2 FQNNGV. The CDR3 loop spans 14 amino acids. DNA of the CDR3: TGTACCAGCAGCCCCGTGGGCATCCAGAATGAGCAGTTCTTC. Translated: CTSSPVGIQNEQFF. The full variable domain, its missing parts supplied by reference TRBV11-2 and TRBJ2-1, is EAGVAQSPRYKIIEKRQSVAFWCNPISGHATLYWYQQILGQGPKLLIQFQNNGVVDDSQLPKDRFSAERLKGVDSTLKIQPAKLEDSAVYLCTSSPVGIQNEQFFGPGTRLTVL.

V and J are TRBV6-2 or TRBV6-3 and TRBJ1-5, with D uncertain. Between the trimmed V and J ends, which lost 0 bases and 6 bases, there was a span of 12 bases. The germline CDR1 and CDR2 sequences are MNHEY and SVGEGT. This CDR3 is 15 amino acids long. DNA for the CDR3: TGTGCCAGCAGTTACTCGGCAGTTTGGGGTCAGCCCCAGCATTTT. This gives the protein CASSYSAVWGQPQHF.